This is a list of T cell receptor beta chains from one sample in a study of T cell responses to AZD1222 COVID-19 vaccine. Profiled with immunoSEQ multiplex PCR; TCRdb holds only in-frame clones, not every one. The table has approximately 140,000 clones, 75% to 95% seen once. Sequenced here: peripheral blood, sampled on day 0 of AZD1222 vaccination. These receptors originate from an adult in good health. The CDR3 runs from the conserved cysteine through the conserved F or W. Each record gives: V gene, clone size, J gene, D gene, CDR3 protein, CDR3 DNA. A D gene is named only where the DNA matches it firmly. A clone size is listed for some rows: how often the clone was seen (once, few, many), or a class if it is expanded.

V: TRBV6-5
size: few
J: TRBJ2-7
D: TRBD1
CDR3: CASSSSGQVNEQYF
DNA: TGTGCCAGCAGCAGTTCCGGACAGGTCAACGAGCAGTACTTC

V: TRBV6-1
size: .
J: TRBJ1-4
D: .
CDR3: CASSEGTSPNEKLFF
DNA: TGTGCCAGCAGTGAGGGGACATCCCCTAATGAAAAACTGTTTTTT

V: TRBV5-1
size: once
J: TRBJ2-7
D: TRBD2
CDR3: CAIPVGIAGAPLYEQYF
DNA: TGCGCCATCCCGGTGGGGATAGCGGGAGCCCCCCTCTACGAGCAGTACTTC

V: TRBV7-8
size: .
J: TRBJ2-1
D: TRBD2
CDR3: CASSFQRSPTSAASSYNEQFF
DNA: TGTGCCAGCAGCTTCCAGAGGAGCCCCACTAGCGCCGCGAGCTCCTACAATGAGCAGTTCTTC

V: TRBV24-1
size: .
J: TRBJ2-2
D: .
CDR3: CATRGEDGELFF
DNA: TGTGCCACCAGAGGGGAGGACGGGGAGCTGTTTTTT

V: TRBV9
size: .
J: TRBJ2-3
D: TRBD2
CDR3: CASSQTPGRGLAADTQYF
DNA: TGTGCCAGCAGCCAAACCCCCGGTCGAGGACTAGCGGCCGATACGCAGTATTTT

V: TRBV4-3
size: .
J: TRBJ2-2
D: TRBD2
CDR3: CASSESGSGSTGELFF
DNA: TGCGCCAGCAGTGAAAGCGGGAGTGGGTCCACCGGGGAGCTGTTTTTT

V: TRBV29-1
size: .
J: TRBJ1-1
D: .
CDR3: CSVEGGPTEAFF
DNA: TGCAGCGTTGAAGGAGGACCCACTGAAGCTTTCTTT

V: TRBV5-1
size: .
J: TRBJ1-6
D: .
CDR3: CASSSNQGLNSPLHF
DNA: TGCGCCAGCAGCTCGAACCAGGGTCTTAATTCACCCCTCCACTTT

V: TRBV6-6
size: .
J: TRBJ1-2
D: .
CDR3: CASSYHPRIDGYTF
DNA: TGTGCCAGCAGTTATCATCCGCGTATCGATGGCTACACCTTC

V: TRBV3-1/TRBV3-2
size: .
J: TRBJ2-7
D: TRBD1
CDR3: CASSQDRVSYEQYF
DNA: TGTGCCAGCAGCCAGGACAGGGTGTCGTACGAGCAGTACTTC

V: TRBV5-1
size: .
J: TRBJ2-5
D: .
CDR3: CASSLAAGVLGETQYF
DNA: TGCGCCAGCAGCTTGGCCGCCGGGGTTCTGGGAGAGACCCAGTACTTC

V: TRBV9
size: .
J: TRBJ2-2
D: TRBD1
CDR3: CASSDLPGGTGELFF
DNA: TGTGCCAGCAGCGATCTTCCAGGGGGCACCGGGGAGCTGTTTTTT

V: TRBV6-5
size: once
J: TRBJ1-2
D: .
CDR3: CASSPGQMIHGYTF
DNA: TGTGCCAGCAGTCCTGGACAGATGATCCATGGCTACACCTTC

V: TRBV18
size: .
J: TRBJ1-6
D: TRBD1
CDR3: CASSPDRGHNSPLHF
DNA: TGTGCCAGCTCACCCGACAGGGGGCACAATTCACCCCTCCACTTT

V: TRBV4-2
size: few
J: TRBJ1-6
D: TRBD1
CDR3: CASSQDEGQVTGDSPLHF
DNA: TGTGCCAGCAGCCAAGATGAAGGACAGGTCACCGGGGATTCACCCCTCCACTTT

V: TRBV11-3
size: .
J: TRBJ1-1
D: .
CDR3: CASSLQGGVAFF
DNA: TGTGCCAGCAGCCTACAGGGAGGGGTGGCTTTCTTT

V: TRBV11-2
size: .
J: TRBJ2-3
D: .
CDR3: CASRGIQSRTDTQYF
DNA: TGTGCCAGCAGAGGAATCCAGAGTCGCACAGATACGCAGTATTTT

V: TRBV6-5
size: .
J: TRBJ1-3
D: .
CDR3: CASTPGASGNTIYF
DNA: TGTGCCAGCACCCCTGGGGCCAGTGGAAACACCATATATTTT

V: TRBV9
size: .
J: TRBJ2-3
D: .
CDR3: CASSALGPSTDTQYF
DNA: TGTGCCAGCAGCGCCCTGGGACCTAGCACAGATACGCAGTATTTT

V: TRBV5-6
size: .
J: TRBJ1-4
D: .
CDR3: CASSHQGTNEKLFF
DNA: TGTGCCAGCAGCCACCAGGGGACTAATGAAAAACTGTTTTTT

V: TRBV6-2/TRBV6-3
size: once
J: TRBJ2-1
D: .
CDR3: CASSLIALNEQFF
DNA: TGTGCCAGCAGTTTAATAGCGCTGAATGAGCAGTTCTTC

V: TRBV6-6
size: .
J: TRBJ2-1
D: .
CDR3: CASSYAAVEQFF
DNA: TGTGCCAGCAGTTACGCGGCAGTTGAGCAGTTCTTC

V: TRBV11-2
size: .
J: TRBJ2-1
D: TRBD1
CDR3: CASSLDGTGRDEQFF
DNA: TGTGCCAGCAGCTTGGACGGGACAGGGCGCGATGAGCAGTTCTTC

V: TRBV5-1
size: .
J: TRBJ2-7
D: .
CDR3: CASSLGTSDSYEQYF
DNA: TGCGCCAGCAGCTTGGGGACGTCCGACTCCTACGAGCAGTACTTC

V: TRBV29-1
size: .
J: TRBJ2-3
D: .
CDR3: CSVVTRVITDTQYF
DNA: TGCAGCGTTGTGACCAGGGTTATCACAGATACGCAGTATTTT

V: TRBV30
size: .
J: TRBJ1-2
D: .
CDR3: CAWERYRQSRGYTF
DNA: TGTGCCTGGGAAAGATACCGACAATCTAGGGGCTACACCTTC

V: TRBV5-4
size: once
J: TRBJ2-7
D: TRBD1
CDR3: CASSSGQGAYEQYF
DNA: TGTGCCAGCAGCTCTGGACAGGGGGCCTACGAGCAGTACTTC

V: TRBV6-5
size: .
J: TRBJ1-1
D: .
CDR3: CASRSNRVPDTEAFF
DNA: TGTGCCAGCAGAAGCAACAGGGTCCCGGACACTGAAGCTTTCTTT

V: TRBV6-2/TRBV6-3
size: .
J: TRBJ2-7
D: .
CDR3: CASSYSVGATYEQYF
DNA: TGTGCCAGCAGTTACTCCGTCGGCGCTACCTACGAGCAGTACTTC

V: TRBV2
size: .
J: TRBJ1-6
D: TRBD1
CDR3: CASSVSTGPNSPLHF
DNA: TGTGCCAGCAGCGTATCGACAGGGCCCAATTCACCCCTCCACTTT

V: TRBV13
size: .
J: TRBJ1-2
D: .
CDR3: CASSLGSNRANYGYTF
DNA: TGTGCCAGCAGCCTCGGGAGCAACAGGGCTAACTATGGCTACACCTTC

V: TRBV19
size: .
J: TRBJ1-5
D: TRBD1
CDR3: CASSGNRGLNQPQHF
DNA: TGTGCCAGTAGTGGGAACAGGGGGCTTAATCAGCCCCAGCATTTT

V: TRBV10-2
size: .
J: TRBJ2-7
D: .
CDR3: CASSAQTYEQYF
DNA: TGCGCCAGCAGCGCACAAACCTACGAGCAGTACTTC

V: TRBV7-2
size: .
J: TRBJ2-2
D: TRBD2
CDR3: CASSLSGRALTGELFF
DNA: TGTGCCAGCAGCCTTAGCGGGAGGGCCCTCACCGGGGAGCTGTTTTTT

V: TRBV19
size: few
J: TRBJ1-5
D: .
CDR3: CASMDPILYSNQPQHF
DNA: TGTGCCAGCATGGACCCTATATTGTATAGCAATCAGCCCCAGCATTTT

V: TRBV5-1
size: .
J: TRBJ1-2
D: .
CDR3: CASSLGAASSANYGYTF
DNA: TGCGCCAGCAGCTTGGGTGCGGCCTCGTCAGCTAACTATGGCTACACCTTC

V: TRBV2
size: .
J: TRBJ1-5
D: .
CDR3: CAIDRDGSNQPQHF
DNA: TGTGCCATAGACCGGGACGGAAGCAATCAGCCCCAGCATTTT

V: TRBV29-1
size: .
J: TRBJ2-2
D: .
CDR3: CSATGRVTGELFF
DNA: TGCAGCGCGACAGGGAGGGTCACCGGGGAGCTGTTTTTT

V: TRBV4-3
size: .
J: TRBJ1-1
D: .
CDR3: CASSQVQGKTEAFF
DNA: TGCGCCAGCAGCCAAGTGCAGGGCAAGACTGAAGCTTTCTTT

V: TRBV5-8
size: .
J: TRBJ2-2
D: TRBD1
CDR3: CASSSSPGQYTGELFF
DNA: TGTGCCAGCAGCTCAAGCCCGGGACAGTACACCGGGGAGCTGTTTTTT

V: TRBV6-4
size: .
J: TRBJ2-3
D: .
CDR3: CASSDGSTDTQYF
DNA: TGTGCCAGCAGTGACGGCAGCACAGATACGCAGTATTTT

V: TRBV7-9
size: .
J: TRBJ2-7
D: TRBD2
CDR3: CASRLAGGGKSYEQYF
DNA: TGTGCCAGCAGACTAGCGGGGGGCGGGAAATCCTACGAGCAGTACTTC